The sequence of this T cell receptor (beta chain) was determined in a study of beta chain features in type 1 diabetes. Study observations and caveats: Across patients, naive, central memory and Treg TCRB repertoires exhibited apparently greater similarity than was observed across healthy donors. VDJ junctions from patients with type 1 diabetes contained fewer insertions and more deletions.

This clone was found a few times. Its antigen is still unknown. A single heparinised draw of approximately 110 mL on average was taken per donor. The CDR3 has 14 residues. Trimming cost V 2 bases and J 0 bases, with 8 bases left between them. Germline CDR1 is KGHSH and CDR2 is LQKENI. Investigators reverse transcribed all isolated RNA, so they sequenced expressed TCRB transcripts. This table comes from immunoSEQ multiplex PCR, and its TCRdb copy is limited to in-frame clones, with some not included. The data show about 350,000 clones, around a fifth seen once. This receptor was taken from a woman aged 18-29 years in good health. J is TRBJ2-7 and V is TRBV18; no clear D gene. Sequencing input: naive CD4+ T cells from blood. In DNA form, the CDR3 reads TGTGCCAGCTCACCATTACAGAGCTCCTACGAGCAGTACTTC. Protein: CASSPLQSSYEQYF.